This TCR beta chain was profiled in a study of T cell changes during pregnancy in multiple sclerosis. The germline CDR1 and CDR2 sequences are MNHEY and SVGAGI. The CDR3 covers 12 residues. Between the trimmed V and J ends, which lost 6 bases and 9 bases, there was a span of 9 bases. In this sample, this clone turned up once. Some clones are missing from TCRdb's copy, which holds only in-frame ones; the method was immunoSEQ multiplex PCR. Found here are some 70,000 clones, 75% to 95% of them singletons; the top ten hold just under 0.3%. The starting material was CD4+ T cells from peripheral blood mononuclear cells, obtained in the third trimester of pregnancy. The chain links TRBV6-5 to TRBJ1-6; D perhaps matches TRBD1 (5 bases). This sequence was found in a female donor in good health, enrolled as a control in a pregnancy study. CDR3 in DNA: TGTGCCAGCAGCCGGACACGTTCACCCCTCCACTTT. Protein: CASSRTRSPLHF.